This passage covers 4 T cell receptor beta chains from one sample sequenced in a study of PD-L1 blockade in urothelial cancer. Time point reported: pretreatment peripheral blood. Clones were sequenced by immunoSEQ multiplex PCR, and TCRdb holds only the in-frame ones, with some missing. Here the sample spans tens of thousands of clones, about 88% being singletons. This sample comprised PBMCs, obtained around atezolizumab (anti-PD-L1) treatment. These receptors were obtained from a donor at least 40 years old with urothelial cancer.

The chain employs TRBV5-1 and TRBJ1-3; 9 bases match TRBD1. Germline V gene data show CDR1 as SGHRS and CDR2 as YFSETQ. Trimming cost V 4 bases and J 4 bases; bases outside gene matches: 3. This CDR3 is 14 amino acids long. Here the CDR3 DNA reads TGCGCCAGCAGCCCCGGGACAGGGGGAAACACCATATATTTT. Translating it yields CASSPGTGGNTIYF.

The sample holds a few counts of this clone. The J gene is TRBJ1-3, the V gene TRBV27, with D possibly matching TRBD1 (5 bases). The germline V and J ends were trimmed by 5 bases and 2 bases, with 10 bases remaining between them. The CDR3 consists of 14 residues. Germline V gene lookup returns CDR1 MNHEY and CDR2 SMNVEV (reference sequence). CDR3 in amino acids: CASSPDRTGNTIYF. The DNA of the CDR3 is TGTGCCAGCAGTCCCGACAGAACTGGAAACACCATATATTTT.

This chain uses TRBV19 with TRBJ2-3; unclear D gene. V lost 4 bases and J 6 bases, leaving 11 bases between the germline ends. This CDR3 has 13 residues. Germline loops: CDR1 LNHDA, CDR2 SQIVND (reference sequence). Here the CDR3 reads CASSSRLQDTQYF. Written as DNA, the CDR3 is TGTGCCAGTAGTAGTAGACTTCAGGATACGCAGTATTTT. Using reference TRBV19 and TRBJ2-3 for the parts outside the CDR3, the full variable domain is DGGITQSPKYLFRKEGQNVTLSCEQNLNHDAMYWYRQDPGQGLRLIYYSQIVNDFQKGDIAEGYSVSREKKESFPLTVTSAQKNPTAFYLCASSSRLQDTQYFGPGTRLTVL.

This clone has a single count. The chain uses TRBV5-4 and TRBJ2-7, with a tentative D call TRBD1 (5 bases). Deletions cut 6 bases from V and 0 bases from J, with 19 bases between. Germline V gene lookup returns CDR1 SGHNT and CDR2 YYREEE (reference sequence). This CDR3 is built from 16 residues. The CDR3 spells CASTMGPARSSYEQYF. The CDR3, as DNA: TGTGCCAGCACTATGGGGCCGGCGAGGAGCTCCTACGAGCAGTACTTC.